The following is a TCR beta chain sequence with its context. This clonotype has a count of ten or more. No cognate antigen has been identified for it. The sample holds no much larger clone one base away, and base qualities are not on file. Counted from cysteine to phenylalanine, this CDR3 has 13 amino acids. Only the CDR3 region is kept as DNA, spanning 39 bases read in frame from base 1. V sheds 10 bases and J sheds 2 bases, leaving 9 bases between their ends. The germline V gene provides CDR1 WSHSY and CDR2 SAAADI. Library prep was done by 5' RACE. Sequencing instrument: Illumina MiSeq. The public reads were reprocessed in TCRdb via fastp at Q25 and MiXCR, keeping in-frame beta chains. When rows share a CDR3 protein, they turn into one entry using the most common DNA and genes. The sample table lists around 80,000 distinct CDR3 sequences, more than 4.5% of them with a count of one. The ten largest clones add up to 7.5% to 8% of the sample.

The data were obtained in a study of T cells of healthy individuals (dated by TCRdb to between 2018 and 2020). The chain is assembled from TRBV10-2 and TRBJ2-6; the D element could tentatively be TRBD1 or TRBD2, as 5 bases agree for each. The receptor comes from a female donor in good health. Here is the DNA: TGCGCCACTGGGACCGCTGGGGCCAACGTCCTGACTTTC. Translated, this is CATGTAGANVLTF.